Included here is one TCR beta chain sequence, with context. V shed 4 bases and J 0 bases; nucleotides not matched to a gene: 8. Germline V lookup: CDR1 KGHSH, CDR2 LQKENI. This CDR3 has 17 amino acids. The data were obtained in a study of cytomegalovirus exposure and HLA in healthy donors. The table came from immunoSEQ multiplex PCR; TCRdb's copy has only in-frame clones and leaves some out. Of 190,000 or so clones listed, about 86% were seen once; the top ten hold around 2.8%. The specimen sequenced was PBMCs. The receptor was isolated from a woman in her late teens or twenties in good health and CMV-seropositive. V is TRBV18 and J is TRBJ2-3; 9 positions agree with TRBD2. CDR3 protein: CASSQGGGALSTDTQYF. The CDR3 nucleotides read TGTGCCAGCTCACAGGGCGGGGGGGCCCTAAGCACAGATACGCAGTATTTT.